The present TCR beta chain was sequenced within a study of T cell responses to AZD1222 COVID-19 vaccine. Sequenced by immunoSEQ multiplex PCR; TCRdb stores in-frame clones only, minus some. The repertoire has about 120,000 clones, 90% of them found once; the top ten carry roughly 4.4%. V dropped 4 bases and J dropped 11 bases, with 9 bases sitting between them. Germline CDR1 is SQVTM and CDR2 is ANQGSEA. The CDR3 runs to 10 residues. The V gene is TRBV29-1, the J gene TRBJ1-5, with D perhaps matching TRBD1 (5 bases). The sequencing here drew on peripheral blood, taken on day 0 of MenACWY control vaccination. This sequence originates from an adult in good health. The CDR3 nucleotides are TGCAGCGTTGCAGGGCGGGCCCAGCATTTT. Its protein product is CSVAGRAQHF.